The following is a TCR beta chain sequence with its context. Assay: immunoSEQ multiplex PCR; the TCRdb copy retains only in-frame clones and omits some. The profile shows roughly 80,000 clones, 80% to 90% of them singletons. These data are taken from a study of OX40 agonist ivuxolimab in advanced cancers. From germline, CDR1 is SGHNT and CDR2 YYREEE (reference sequence). The CDR3 covers 15 residues. The clonotype originates from an adult with an advanced solid tumor such as melanoma, head and neck, liver or kidney cancer. The sample was CD4+ or CD8+ T cells sorted from blood, taken in a trial of the OX40 agonist ivuxolimab. The gene calls are TRBV5-4 and TRBJ2-5, with 9 bases fitting TRBD2. The J call may not be correct, given that the DNA end is closer to TRBJ2-7. The chain's CDR3 is CASSLPGLAGYEQYF. CDR3 in DNA: TGTGCCAGCAGCTTGCCTGGGCTAGCGGGGTACGAGCAGTACTTC.